The 6 T cell receptor beta chains reported below all come from one sample, sequenced in a study of T-cell reconstitution after alpha-beta-depleted transplantation in children. Construction of the TCRbeta library involved unique molecular identifiers. TCRdb passed the PCR reads through MiXCR, listing each CDR3 protein once. The sample has 480,000 or so distinct CDR3 sequences, more than 9% seen once; the top ten hold just over 2%. The specimen comprised PBMCs, sampled before TCRalphabeta/CD19-depleted stem cell transplant. The receptor source for this set is a child under 10 years old with inherited bone marrow failure, due to receive a stem cell transplant.

This clonotype was seen only once. Since a much larger clone is just one base distant, this may be a read error. The V and J genes are TRBV7-2 and TRBJ2-7; the D gene is possibly TRBD2 (5 bases). The CDR3 has 16 residues. Germline V gene data show CDR1 as SGHTA and CDR2 as FQGNSA. Trimming cost V 5 bases and J 3 bases, with 20 bases left between them. CDR3 sequence (DNA): TGTGCCAGCAGCACTAACACCGGGATTCCCCTCTACGAGCAGTACTTC. Translation gives CASSTNTGIPLYEQYF.

Worth noting for this clonotype: A read error is possible here, since a much larger clone lies one base away. J is TRBJ1-6 and V is TRBV20-1, with 8 bases matching TRBD1. CDR1 and CDR2 (germline): DFQATT, SNEGSKA (reference sequence). This CDR3 contains 14 residues. Trimming cost V 4 bases and J 9 bases; bases outside gene matches: 8. The chain's CDR3 is CSATTTGAGSPLHF. For the CDR3, the DNA is TGCAGTGCTACTACGACAGGGGCCGGTTCACCCCTCCACTTT.

The chain combines TRBV5-4 with TRBJ1-3; D unclear. The CDR3 covers 15 residues. Trimming took 3 bases from V and 4 from J, leaving 14 bases between them. Germline CDR1 is SGHNT and CDR2 is YYREEE (reference sequence). The CDR3 bases are TGTGCCAGCAGCTCCACTAACGGAGGGGGAAACACCATATATTTT. Translation gives CASSSTNGGGNTIYF.

In this sample, this clonotype turned up many times. This chain joins TRBV12-3 or TRBV12-4 and TRBJ2-3; 8 nucleotides line up with TRBD2. This CDR3 region has 15 residues. After removal of 7 bases from V and 2 bases from J, the junction contained 8 bases not matched to a gene. The CDR3 region is CASKKRELYTDTQYF. The CDR3 DNA sequence: TGTGCCAGCAAAAAGCGGGAGTTATACACAGATACGCAGTATTTT.

For this clonotype: Germline is not matched at one junction end, which may reflect a read error. The chain uses TRBV30 and TRBJ2-1, with a tentative D call TRBD2 (6 bases). This CDR3 is built from 15 residues. Germline assignment: CDR1 GTSNPN and CDR2 SVGIG (reference sequence). The CDR3 DNA reads as TGTGCCGGGAGCCCCATTGCGGGAATCTACAATGAGCAGTTCTTC. Amino acids: CAGSPIAGIYNEQFF.

This clonotype was seen a handful of times. The chain carries TRBV30 and TRBJ1-2, with 10 bases lining up with TRBD1. The ends lost 8 bases at V and 4 bases at J; junction bases unmatched: 10. This CDR3 region has 14 residues. Germline V gene sequence: CDR1 GTSNPN, CDR2 SVGIG (reference sequence). The CDR3 sequence: CASLRTGGLYGYTF. CDR3 DNA: TGTGCCAGCCTAAGGACAGGGGGACTCTATGGCTACACCTTC.